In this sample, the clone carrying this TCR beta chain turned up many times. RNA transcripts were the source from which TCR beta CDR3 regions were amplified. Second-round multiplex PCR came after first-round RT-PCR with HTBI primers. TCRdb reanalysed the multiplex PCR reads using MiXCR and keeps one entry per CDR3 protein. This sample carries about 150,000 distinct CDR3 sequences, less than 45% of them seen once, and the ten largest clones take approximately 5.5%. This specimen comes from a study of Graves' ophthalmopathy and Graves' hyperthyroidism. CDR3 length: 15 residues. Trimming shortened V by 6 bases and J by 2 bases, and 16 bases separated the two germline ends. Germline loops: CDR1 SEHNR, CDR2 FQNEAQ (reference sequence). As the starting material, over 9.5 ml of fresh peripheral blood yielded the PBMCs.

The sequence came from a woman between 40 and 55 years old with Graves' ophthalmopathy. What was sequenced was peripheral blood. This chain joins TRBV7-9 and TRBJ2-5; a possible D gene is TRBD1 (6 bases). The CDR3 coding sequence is TGTGCCAGCAGTGAACCACAGGGTACTCAAGAGACCCAGTACTTC. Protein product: CASSEPQGTQETQYF.